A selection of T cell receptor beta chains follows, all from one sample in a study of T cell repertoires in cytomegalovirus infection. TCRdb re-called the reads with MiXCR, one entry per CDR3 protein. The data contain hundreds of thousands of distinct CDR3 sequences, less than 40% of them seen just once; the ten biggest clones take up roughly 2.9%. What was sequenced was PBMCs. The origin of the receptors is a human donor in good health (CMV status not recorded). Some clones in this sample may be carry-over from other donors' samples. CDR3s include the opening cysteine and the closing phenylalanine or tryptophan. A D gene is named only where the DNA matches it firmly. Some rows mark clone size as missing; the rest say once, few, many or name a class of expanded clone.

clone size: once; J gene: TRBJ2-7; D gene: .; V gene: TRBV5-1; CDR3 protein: CASSLDGTHEQYF; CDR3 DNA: TGCGCCAGCAGCTTGGACGGCACTCACGAGCAGTACTTC
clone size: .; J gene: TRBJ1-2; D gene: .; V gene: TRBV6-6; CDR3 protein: CASSVAKRNLNYGYTF; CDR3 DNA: TGTGCCAGCAGTGTCGCGAAGCGTAACTTAAACTATGGCTACACCTTC
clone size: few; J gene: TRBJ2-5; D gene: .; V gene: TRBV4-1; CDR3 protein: CASSQEGRGTAETQYF; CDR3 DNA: TGCGCCAGCAGCCAAGAGGGGAGAGGGACCGCAGAGACCCAGTACTTC
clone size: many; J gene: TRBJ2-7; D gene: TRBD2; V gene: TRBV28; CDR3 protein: CASSLSGNTYEQYF; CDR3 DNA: TGTGCCAGCAGTCTTAGCGGGAATACCTACGAGCAGTACTTC
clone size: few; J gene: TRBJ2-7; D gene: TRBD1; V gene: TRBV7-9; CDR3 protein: CASSFSNRGEQYF; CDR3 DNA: TGTGCCAGCAGCTTCTCTAACAGGGGCGAGCAGTACTTC
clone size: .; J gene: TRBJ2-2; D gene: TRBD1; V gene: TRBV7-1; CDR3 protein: CASSYRGQGYTGELFF; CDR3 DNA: TGTGCCAGCAGCTACCGCGGACAGGGTTACACCGGGGAGCTGTTTTTT
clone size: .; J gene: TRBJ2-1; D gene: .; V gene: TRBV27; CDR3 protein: CASSEFNEQFF; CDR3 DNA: TGTGCCAGCAGTGAGTTCAATGAGCAGTTCTTC
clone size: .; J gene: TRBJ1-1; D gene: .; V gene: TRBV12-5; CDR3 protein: CASGLEGAFWMFF; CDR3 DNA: TGTGCTAGTGGTTTAGAGGGAGCGTTCTGGATGTTCTTT
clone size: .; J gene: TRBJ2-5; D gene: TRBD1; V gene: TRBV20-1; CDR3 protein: CSAHRTGGGGTHYF; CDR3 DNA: TGCAGTGCTCATAGGACAGGGGGCGGGGGAACCCATTACTTC
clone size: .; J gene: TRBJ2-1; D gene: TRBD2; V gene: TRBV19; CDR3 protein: CASSIFLWTSGGSSYNEQFF; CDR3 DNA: TGTGCCAGTAGTATTTTTCTTTGGACTAGCGGGGGAAGCTCCTACAATGAGCAGTTCTTC
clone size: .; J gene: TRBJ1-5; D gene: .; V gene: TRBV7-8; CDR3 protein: CASSLDGGDDPNQPQHF; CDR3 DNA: TGTGCCAGCAGCTTAGATGGGGGCGACGACCCCAATCAGCCCCAGCATTTT
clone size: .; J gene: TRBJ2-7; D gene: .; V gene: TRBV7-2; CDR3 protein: CASSFLVVGTYEQYF; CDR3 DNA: TGTGCCAGCAGCTTTTTGGTCGTTGGAACCTACGAGCAGTACTTC
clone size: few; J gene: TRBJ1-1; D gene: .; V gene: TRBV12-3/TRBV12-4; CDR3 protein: CASSYGGGVTEAFF; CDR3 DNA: TGTGCTAGCAGTTACGGTGGGGGGGTCACTGAAGCTTTCTTT
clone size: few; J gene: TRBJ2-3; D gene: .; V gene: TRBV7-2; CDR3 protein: CASSYDRKDTQYF; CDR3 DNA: TGTGCCAGCAGCTACGACAGGAAAGATACGCAGTATTTT
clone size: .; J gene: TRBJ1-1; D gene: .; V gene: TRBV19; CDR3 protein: CASSIVPGEGTEAFF; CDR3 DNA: TGTGCCAGTAGTATAGTCCCAGGGGAGGGCACTGAAGCTTTCTTT
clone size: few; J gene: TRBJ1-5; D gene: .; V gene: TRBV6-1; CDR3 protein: CASSRVESNQPQHF; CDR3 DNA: TGTGCCAGCAGCCGGGTGGAGAGCAATCAGCCCCAGCATTTT
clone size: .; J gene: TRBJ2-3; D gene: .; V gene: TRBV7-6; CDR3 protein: CASSAGERQYF; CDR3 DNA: TGTGCCAGCAGCGCCGGAGAGAGGCAGTATTTT
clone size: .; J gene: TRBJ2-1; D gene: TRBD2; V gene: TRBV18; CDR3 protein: CASSPLAYGSGGNEQFF; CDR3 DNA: TGTGCCAGCTCACCACTAGCTTACGGGAGCGGGGGTAATGAGCAGTTCTTC
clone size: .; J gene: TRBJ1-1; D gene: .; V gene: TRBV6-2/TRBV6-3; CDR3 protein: CASRLPGTLNTEAFF; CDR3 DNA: TGTGCCAGCAGACTACCCGGGACTCTTAACACTGAAGCTTTCTTT
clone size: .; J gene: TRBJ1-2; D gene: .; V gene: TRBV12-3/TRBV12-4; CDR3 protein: CASSLTSAGLYGYTF; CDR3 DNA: TGTGCCAGCAGTTTAACGTCCGCGGGACTCTATGGCTACACCTTC
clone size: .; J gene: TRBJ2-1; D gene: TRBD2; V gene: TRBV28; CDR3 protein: CASSRPLRLAGGSNEQFF; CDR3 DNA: TGTGCCAGCAGCCGACCTCTCCGACTAGCGGGGGGGAGCAATGAGCAGTTCTTC
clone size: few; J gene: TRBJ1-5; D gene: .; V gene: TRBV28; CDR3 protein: CASSLWGRGRAPQHF; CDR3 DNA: TGTGCCAGCAGTTTATGGGGTAGGGGTCGTGCGCCCCAGCATTTT
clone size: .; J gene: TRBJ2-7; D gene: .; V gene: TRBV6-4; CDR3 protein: CASSGLGRSTYEQYF; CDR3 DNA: TGTGCCAGCAGTGGCCTAGGACGGAGCACCTACGAGCAGTACTTC
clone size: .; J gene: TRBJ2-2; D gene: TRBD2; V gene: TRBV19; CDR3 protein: CASSTWTSKELFF; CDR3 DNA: TGTGCCAGTAGTACATGGACTAGTAAGGAGCTGTTTTTT
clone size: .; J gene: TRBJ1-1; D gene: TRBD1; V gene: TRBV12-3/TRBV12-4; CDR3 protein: CASSLVGTENTEAFF; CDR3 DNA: TGTGCCAGCAGTTTAGTTGGGACAGAGAACACTGAAGCTTTCTTT
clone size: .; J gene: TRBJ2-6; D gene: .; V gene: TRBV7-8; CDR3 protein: CASSLAHWRGANVLTF; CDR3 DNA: TGTGCCAGCAGCTTAGCCCACTGGCGTGGGGCCAACGTCCTGACTTTC
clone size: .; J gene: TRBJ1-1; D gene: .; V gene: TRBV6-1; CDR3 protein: CASSEMGGADTEAFF; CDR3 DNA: TGTGCCAGCAGTGAAATGGGGGGCGCGGACACTGAAGCTTTCTTT
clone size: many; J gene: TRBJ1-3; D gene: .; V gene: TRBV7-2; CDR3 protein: CASSPQDSSSGNTIYF; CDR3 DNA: TGTGCCAGCAGCCCTCAGGACTCGAGCTCTGGAAACACCATATATTTT
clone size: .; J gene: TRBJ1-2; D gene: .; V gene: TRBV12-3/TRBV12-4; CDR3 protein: CASTDGRRYGYTF; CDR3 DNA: TGTGCCAGCACCGACGGACGGAGATATGGCTACACCTTC
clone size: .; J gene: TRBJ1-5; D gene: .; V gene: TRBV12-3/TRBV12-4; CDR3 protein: CASSLHTQGLQPQHF; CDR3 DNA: TGTGCCAGCAGTCTCCATACCCAGGGTTTGCAGCCCCAGCATTTT
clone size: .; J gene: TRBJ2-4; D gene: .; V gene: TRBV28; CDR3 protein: CASSLLGASDIQYF; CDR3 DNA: TGTGCCAGCAGTTTGCTGGGGGCGTCGGACATTCAGTACTTC
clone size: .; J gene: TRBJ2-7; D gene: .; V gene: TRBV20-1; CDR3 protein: CSARDPDRFSSYEQYF; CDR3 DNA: TGCAGTGCTAGAGATCCTGACAGGTTTAGCTCCTACGAGCAGTACTTC
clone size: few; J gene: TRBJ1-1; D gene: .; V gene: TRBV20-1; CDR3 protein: CSARGLPGTSHEGDFF; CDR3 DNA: TGCAGTGCTAGAGGCCTCCCTGGGACTTCTCACGAGGGGGATTTCTTT
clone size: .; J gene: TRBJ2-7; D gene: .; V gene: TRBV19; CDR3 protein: CASSKRPPILDRSWYF; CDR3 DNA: TGTGCCAGTAGTAAACGCCCGCCCATTCTAGACAGGTCGTGGTACTTC
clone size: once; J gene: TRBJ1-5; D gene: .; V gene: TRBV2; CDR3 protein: CASSEHKTGWRNQPQHF; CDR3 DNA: TGTGCCAGCAGTGAACACAAAACAGGGTGGCGCAATCAGCCCCAGCATTTT
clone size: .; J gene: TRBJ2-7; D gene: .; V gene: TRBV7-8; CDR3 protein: CASSDRQDEQYF; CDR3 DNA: TGTGCCAGCAGCGATCGACAGGACGAGCAGTACTTC
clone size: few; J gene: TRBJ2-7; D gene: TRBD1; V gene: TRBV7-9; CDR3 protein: CASSHRTGSVYEQYF; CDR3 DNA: TGTGCCAGCAGCCATCGGACAGGTTCGGTTTACGAGCAGTACTTC
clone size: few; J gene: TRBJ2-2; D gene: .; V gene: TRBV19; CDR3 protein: CASSWTGELFF; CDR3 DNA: TGTGCCAGTAGTTGGACCGGGGAGCTGTTTTTT
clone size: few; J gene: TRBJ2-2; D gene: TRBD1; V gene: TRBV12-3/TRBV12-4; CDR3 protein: CASSTPGQFWSNTGELFF; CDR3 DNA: TGTGCCAGCAGTACTCCGGGACAGTTTTGGTCGAACACCGGGGAGCTGTTTTTT
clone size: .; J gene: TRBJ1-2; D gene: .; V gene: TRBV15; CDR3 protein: CATSRDKRGTSLTGYTF; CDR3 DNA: TGTGCCACCAGCAGAGATAAAAGGGGGACATCCCTTACCGGCTACACCTTC
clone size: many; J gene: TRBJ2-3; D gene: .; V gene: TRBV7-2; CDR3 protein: CASKGEGTTDTQYF; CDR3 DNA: TGTGCCAGCAAGGGGGAAGGGACTACAGATACGCAGTATTTT
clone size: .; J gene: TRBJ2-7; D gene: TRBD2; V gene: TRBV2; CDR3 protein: CASAGTSGVYEQYF; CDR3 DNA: TGTGCCAGCGCCGGGACTAGCGGCGTATACGAGCAGTACTTC
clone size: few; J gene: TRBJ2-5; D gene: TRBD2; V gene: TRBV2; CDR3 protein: CASSGLAGGPRETQYF; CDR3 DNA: TGTGCCAGCAGCGGACTAGCGGGAGGGCCCCGAGAGACCCAGTACTTC
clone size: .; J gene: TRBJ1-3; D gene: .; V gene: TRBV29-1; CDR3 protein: CSVGRSGGNTIYF; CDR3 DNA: TGCAGCGTGGGACGGTCCGGTGGAAACACCATATATTTT
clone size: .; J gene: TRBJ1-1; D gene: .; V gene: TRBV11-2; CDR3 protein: CASSFGGTANTEAFF; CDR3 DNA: TGTGCCAGCAGCTTTGGCGGGACGGCAAACACTGAAGCTTTCTTT
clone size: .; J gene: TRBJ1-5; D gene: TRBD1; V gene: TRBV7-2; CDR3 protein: CAIRAGQGVKNQPPPF; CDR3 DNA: TGTGCCATCAGGGCGGGACAGGGGGTGAAGAATCAGCCCCCGCCTTTT
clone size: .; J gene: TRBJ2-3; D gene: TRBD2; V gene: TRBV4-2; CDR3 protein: CASSQRLAGGPTDTQYF; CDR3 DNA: TGTGCCAGCAGCCAGAGACTAGCGGGGGGACCCACAGATACGCAGTATTTT
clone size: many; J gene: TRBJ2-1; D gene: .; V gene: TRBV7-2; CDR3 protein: CASSPMGDGYFEQFF; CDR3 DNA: TGTGCCAGCAGCCCCATGGGAGACGGCTACTTTGAGCAGTTCTTC
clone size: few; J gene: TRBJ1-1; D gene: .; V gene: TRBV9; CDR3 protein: CASSVDPTSTPLNTEAFF; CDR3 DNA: TGTGCCAGCAGCGTAGACCCGACATCCACCCCCCTGAACACTGAAGCTTTCTTT
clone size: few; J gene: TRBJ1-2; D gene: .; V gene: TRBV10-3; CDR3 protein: CAISDTRDNYGYTF; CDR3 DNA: TGTGCCATCAGTGATACACGAGATAACTATGGCTACACCTTC